This TCR beta chain was sequenced for a study of Ad26.COV2.S vaccination and SARS-CoV-2 variants. The wider study: Intramuscularly, Ad26.COV2.S was given either once or twice, 56 days apart.

The CDR3 is made up of 11 amino acids. V lost 5 bases to trimming and J lost 4 bases, with 6 bases between them. Produced via immunoSEQ multiplex PCR; TCRdb's table is partial and in-frame only. The repertoire consists of about 350,000 clones, with about 88% occurring once and the leading ten covering around 5.8%. Remarks on this clone: The antigen remains unidentified.

Sample treatment: 15 to 20 received Ad26.COV2.S at low or high dose, single or two shots; roughly five received placebo; per-sample allocation not given. It was on day 63 after the first vaccine or placebo injection that samples were taken. Study observations and caveats: Spike-specific TCR breadth in vaccine recipients exceeded that seen in placebo recipients.

Sequencing used peripheral blood, obtained in a trial of Ad26.COV2.S vaccine versus placebo. The source of this sequence is a person aged 18-65 years who received the Ad26.COV2.S COVID-19 vaccine or a placebo. V is TRBV12-3 or TRBV12-4 and J is TRBJ2-7, with no clear D. As DNA, the CDR3 is TGTGCCAGCAGTAGCCCGTACGAGCAGTACTTC. This codes for CASSSPYEQYF.